The 5 T cell receptor beta chains given below trace back to one sample, sequenced in a study of blood T cell repertoires in COVID-19 (dated by TCRdb to the early 2020s). The library was made by the immunoSEQ multiplex PCR assay. TCRdb limited this immuneACCESS table to in-frame rearrangements with V and J called. A share of clones is missing; checked studies link under half to unresolved V genes, and the rest is unexplained. For this sample the table gives over 200,000 clones, of which 65% to 85% were detected only once. Together, the top ten hold roughly 5.8% of the sample. The material sequenced was peripheral blood. All receptors derive from an elderly man with acute or convalescent COVID-19.

This chain uses TRBV5-5 with TRBJ1-5; 9 bases match TRBD1. The CDR3 consists of 19 residues. V lost 4 bases to trimming and J lost 2 bases; unmatched junction nucleotides: 16. Per the germline V gene, CDR1 is SGHKS and CDR2 is YYEKEE (reference sequence). The CDR3 DNA reads as TGTGCCAGCAGCGGTGGCCGGGACAGGGCCACCGGGGGCAATCAGCCCCAGCATTTT. It encodes CASSGGRDRATGGNQPQHF. The whole variable domain, filled in from reference TRBV5-5 and TRBJ1-5, reads DAGVTQSPTHLIKTRGQQVTLRCSPISGHKSVSWYQQVLGQGPQFIFQYYEKEERGRGNFPDRFSARQFPNYSSELNVNALLLGDSALYLCASSGGRDRATGGNQPQHFGDGTRLSIL.

The J gene is TRBJ2-7, the V gene TRBV6-1, with 7 bases aligning to TRBD1. V was clipped by 3 bases and J by 6 bases; unmatched bases: 11. Germline CDR1 and CDR2: MNHNS and SASEGT. The CDR3 length is 15 residues. CDR3 residues: CASSDRQGSFPEQYF. CDR3 bases: TGTGCCAGCAGTGACCGACAGGGAAGTTTTCCCGAGCAGTACTTC.

This chain joins TRBV9 and TRBJ2-2, with 8 bases identical to TRBD2. The V segment lost 0 bases and the J segment 5 bases; nucleotides outside the gene matches: 12. Per the germline V gene, CDR1 is SGDLS and CDR2 is YYNGEE. The CDR3 extends over 18 amino acids. The CDR3, as DNA: TGTGCCAGCAGCGTAGATGCTAGGGCGGGGGGAAGAACCGGGGAGCTGTTTTTT. Translation gives CASSVDARAGGRTGELFF.

This chain's CDR3 is CASSLEGRAYEQYF. As DNA, the CDR3 is TGCGCCAGCAGCTTGGAGGGCAGGGCCTACGAGCAGTACTTC. The rearrangement links TRBV5-1 to TRBJ2-7; a possible D gene is TRBD1 (5 bases). CDR3 size: 14 residues. The V gene lost 0 bases and the J gene lost 2 bases, with 9 bases spanning the gap. The V gene's germline CDR1 is SGHRS and CDR2 YFSETQ.

The chain combines TRBV3-1 (or the pseudogene TRBV3-2) with TRBJ1-3; 9 bases line up with TRBD1. Germline values: CDR1 LGHDT, CDR2 YNNKEL (reference sequence). Losses at the gene ends were 2 bases for V and 1 base for J; bases not matched to a gene: 3. There are 16 residues in the CDR3. CDR3 sequence (DNA): TGTGCCAGCAGCCAACGAGGACAGGGGTCTGGAAACACCATATATTTT. Encoded protein: CASSQRGQGSGNTIYF.